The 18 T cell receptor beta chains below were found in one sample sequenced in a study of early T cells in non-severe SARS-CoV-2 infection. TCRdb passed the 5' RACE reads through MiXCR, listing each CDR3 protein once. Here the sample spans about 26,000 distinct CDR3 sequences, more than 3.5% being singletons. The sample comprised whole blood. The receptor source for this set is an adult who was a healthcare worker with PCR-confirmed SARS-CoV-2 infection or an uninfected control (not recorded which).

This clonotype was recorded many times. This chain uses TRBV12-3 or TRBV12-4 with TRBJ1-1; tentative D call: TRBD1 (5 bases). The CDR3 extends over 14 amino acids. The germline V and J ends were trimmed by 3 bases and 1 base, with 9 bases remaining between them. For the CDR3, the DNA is TGTGCCAGCAGTTTTATGGGGGAGAACACTGAAGCTTTCTTT. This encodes CASSFMGENTEAFF.

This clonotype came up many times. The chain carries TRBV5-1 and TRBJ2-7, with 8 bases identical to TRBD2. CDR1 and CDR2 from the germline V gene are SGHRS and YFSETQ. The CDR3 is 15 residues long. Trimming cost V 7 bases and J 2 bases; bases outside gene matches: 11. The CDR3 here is CASADTGTRPYEQYF. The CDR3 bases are TGCGCCAGCGCAGACACCGGGACTAGACCCTACGAGCAGTACTTC.

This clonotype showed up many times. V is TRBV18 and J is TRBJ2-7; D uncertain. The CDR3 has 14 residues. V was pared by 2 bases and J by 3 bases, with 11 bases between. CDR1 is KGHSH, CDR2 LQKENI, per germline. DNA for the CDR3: TGTGCCAGCTCACCAATCAGTTCTTACTACGAGCAGTACTTC. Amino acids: CASSPISSYYEQYF.

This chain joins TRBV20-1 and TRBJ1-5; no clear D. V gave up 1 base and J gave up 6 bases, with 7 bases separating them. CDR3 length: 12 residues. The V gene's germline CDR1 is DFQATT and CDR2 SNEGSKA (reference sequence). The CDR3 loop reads CSARGEAQPQHF. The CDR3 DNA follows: TGCAGTGCTAGAGGGGAGGCTCAGCCCCAGCATTTT.

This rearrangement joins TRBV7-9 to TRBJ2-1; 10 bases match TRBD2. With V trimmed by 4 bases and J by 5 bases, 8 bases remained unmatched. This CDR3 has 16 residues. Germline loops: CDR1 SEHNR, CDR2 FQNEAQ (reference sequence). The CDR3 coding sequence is TGTGCCAGCAGCTCCCTTGCTAGCGGGAGTAACAATGAGCAGTTCTTC. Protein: CASSSLASGSNNEQFF.

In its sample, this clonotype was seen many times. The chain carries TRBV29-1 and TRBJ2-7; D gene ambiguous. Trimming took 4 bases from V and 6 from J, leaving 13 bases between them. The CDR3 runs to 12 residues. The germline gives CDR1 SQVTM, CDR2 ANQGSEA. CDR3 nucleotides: TGCAGCGTTGTCTTGCTATCCCTCGAGCAGTACTTC. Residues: CSVVLLSLEQYF.

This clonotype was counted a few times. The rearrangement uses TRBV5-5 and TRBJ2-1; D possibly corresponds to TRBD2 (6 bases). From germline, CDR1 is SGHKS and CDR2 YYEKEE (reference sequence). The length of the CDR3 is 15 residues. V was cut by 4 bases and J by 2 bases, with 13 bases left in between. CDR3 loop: CASSQGLTAYNEQFF. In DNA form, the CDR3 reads TGTGCCAGCAGCCAGGGACTCACGGCCTACAATGAGCAGTTCTTC.

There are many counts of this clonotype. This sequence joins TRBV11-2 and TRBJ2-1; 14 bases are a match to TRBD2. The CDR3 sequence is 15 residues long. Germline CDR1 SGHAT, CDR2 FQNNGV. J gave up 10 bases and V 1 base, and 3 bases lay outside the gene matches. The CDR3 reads CASSLVGLAGDEQFF. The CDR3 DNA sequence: TGTGCCAGCAGCTTAGTGGGACTAGCGGGAGACGAGCAGTTCTTC.

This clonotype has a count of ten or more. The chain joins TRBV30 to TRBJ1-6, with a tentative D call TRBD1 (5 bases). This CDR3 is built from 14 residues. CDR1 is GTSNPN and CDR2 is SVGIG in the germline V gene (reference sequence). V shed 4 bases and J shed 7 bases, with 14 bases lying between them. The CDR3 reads CAWKRETENSPLHF. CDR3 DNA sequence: TGTGCCTGGAAGAGGGAGACAGAGAATTCACCCCTCCACTTT.

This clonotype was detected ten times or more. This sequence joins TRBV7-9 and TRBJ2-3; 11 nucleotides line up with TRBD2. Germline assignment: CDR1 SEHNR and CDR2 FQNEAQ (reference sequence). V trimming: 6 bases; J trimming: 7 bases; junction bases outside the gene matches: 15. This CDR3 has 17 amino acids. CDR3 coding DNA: TGTGCCAGCAGTCCAACTAGCGGGAGTAAAGTGGGGAATACGCAGTATTTT. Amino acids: CASSPTSGSKVGNTQYF.

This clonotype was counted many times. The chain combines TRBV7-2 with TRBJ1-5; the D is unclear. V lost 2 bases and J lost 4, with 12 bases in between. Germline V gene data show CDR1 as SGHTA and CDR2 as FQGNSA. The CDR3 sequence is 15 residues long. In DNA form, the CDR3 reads TGTGCCAGCAGCTTAACCCAAGGCACTAATCAGCCCCAGCATTTT. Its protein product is CASSLTQGTNQPQHF.

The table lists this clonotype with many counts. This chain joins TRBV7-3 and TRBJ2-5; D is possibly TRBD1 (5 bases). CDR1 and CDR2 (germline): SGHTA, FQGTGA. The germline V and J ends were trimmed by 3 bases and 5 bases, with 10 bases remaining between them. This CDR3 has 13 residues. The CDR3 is CASSFQGRETQYF. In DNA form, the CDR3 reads TGTGCCAGCAGCTTCCAGGGAAGGGAGACCCAGTACTTC.

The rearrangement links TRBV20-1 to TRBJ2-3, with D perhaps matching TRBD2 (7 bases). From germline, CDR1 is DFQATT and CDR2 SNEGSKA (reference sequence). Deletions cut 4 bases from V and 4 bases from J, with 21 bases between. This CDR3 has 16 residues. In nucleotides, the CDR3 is TGCAGTGCTACCTCCGGGGGGCGGGAGATGGCAGATACGCAGTATTTT. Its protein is CSATSGGREMADTQYF.

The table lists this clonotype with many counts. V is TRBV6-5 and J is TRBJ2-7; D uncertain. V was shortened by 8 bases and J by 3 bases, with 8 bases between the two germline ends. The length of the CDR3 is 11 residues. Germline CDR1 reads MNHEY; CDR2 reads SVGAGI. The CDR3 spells CASVLNYEQYF. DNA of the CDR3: TGTGCCAGCGTCTTGAACTACGAGCAGTACTTC.

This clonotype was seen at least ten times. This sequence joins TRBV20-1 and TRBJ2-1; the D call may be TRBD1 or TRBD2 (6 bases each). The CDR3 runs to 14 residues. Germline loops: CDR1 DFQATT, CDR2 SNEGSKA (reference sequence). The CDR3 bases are TGCAGCCAAGGGGGGCTCTCCCCTCGCAATGAGCAGTTCTTC. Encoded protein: CSQGGLSPRNEQFF.

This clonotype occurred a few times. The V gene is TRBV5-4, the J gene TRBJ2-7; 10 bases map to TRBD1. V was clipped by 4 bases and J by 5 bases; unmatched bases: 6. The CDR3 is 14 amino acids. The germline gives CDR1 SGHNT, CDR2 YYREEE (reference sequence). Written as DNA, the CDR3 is TGTGCCAGCAGCGACATGACAGGGGGCGACGAGCAGTACTTC. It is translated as CASSDMTGGDEQYF.

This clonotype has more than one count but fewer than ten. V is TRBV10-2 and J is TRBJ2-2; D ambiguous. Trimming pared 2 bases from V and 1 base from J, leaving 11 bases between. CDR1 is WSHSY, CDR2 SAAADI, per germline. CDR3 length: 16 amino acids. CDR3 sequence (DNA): TGCGCCAGCAGTGAGCTTGGCGGAATGAACACCGGGGAGCTGTTTTTT. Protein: CASSELGGMNTGELFF.

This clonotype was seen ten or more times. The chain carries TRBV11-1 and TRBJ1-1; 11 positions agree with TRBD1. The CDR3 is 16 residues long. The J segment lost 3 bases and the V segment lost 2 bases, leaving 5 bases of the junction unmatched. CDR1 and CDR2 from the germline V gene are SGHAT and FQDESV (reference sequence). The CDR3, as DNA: TGTGCCAGCAGCTTACGGACAGGGGGCCGGGACACTGAAGCTTTCTTT. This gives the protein CASSLRTGGRDTEAFF.